This T cell receptor (beta chain) was identified during a study of cytomegalovirus exposure and HLA in healthy donors. Regarding this clone: Its antigen is unidentified.

The PCR contained 60 Vbeta and 13 Jbeta primers. The data were produced by immunoSEQ multiplex PCR, yet TCRdb's version contains in-frame clones alone and is incomplete. This table has tens of thousands of clones, about 70% appearing once. CDR1 is SGHRS and CDR2 is YFSETQ in the germline V gene. The ends were cut back, 1 base at V and 5 bases at J, with 13 bases in the middle. The CDR3 has 14 amino acids. Study results and caveats: Immune exposure information comprised only CMV serostatus.

V is TRBV5-1 and J is TRBJ2-7; D may be TRBD1 (6 bases). This sequence originates from a woman in her twenties or thirties in good health and CMV-seronegative. Sequenced material: PBMCs. CDR3 in amino acids: CASSLQTGWDEQYF. The CDR3 coding sequence is TGCGCCAGCAGCTTGCAAACAGGGTGGGACGAGCAGTACTTC.